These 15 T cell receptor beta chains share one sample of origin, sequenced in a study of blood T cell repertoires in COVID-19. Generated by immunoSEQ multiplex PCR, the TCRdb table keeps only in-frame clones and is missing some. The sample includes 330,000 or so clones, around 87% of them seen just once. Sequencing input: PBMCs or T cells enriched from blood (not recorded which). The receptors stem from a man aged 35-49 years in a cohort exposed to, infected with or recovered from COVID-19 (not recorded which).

As DNA, the CDR3 is TGTGCCAGTAGTATAGATGGGGACAGCCTGAATGAGCAGTTCTTC. The encoded protein is CASSIDGDSLNEQFF. This chain connects TRBV19 to TRBJ2-1, with 7 bases fitting TRBD1. The CDR3 length is 15 residues. With 0 bases clipped from V and 7 bases from J, the junction kept 6 bases outside the gene matches. Germline V gives CDR1 LNHDA, CDR2 SQIVND (reference sequence). Supplemented by reference TRBV19 and TRBJ2-1, the full variable domain reads DGGITQSPKYLFRKEGQNVTLSCEQNLNHDAMYWYRQDPGQGLRLIYYSQIVNDFQKGDIAEGYSVSREKKESFPLTVTSAQKNPTAFYLCASSIDGDSLNEQFFGPGTRLTVL.

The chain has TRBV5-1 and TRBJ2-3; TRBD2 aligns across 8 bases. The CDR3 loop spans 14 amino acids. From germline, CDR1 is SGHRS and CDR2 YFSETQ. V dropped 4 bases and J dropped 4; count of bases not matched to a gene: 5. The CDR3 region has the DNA TGCGCCAGCAGCAAGCGGGAGTCGCCAGATACGCAGTATTTT. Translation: CASSKRESPDTQYF.

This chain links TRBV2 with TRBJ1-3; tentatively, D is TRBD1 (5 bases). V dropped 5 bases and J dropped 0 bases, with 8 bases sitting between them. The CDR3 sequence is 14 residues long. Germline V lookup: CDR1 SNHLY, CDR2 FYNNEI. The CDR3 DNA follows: TGTGCCAGCAGTCAGGGTTTCTCTGGAAACACCATATATTTT. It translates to CASSQGFSGNTIYF.

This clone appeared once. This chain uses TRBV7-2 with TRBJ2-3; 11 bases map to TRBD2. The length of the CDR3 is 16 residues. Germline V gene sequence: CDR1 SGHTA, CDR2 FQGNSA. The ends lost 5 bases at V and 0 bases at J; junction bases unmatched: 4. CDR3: CASSPRLAGSTDTQYF. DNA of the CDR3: TGTGCCAGCAGCCCGCGACTAGCGGGAAGCACAGATACGCAGTATTTT.

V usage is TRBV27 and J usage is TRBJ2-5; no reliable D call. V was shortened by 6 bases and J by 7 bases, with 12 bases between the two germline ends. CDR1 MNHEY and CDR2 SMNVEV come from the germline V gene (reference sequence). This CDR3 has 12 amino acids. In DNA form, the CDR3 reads TGTGCCAGCAGGGAGATGGAAGGGACCCAGTACTTC. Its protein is CASREMEGTQYF.

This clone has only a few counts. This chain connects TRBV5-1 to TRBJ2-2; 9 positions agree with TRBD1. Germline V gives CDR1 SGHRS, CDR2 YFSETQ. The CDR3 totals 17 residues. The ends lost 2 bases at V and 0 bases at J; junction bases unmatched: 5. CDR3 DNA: TGCGCCAGCAGCTTTTCCGGGACAGGGACGAACACCGGGGAGCTGTTTTTT. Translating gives CASSFSGTGTNTGELFF.

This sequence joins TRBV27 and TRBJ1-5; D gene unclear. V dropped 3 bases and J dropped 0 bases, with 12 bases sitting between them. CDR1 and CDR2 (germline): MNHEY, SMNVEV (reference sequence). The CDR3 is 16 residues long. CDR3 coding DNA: TGTGCCAGCAGTTTGTCCGGGGTGGATAGCAATCAGCCCCAGCATTTT. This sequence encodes CASSLSGVDSNQPQHF.

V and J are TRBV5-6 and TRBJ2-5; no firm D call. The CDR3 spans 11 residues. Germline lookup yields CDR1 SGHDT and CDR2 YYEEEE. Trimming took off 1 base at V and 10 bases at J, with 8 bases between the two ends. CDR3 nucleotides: TGTGCCAGCAGCTTGCACTCTATCCAGTACTTC. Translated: CASSLHSIQYF.

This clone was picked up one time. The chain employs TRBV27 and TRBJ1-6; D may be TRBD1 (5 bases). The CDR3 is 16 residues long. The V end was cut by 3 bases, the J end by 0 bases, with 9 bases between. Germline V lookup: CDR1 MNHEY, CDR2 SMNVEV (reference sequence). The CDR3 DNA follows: TGTGCCAGCAGTTTGGGGCGATACTCCTATAATTCACCCCTCCACTTT. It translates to CASSLGRYSYNSPLHF.

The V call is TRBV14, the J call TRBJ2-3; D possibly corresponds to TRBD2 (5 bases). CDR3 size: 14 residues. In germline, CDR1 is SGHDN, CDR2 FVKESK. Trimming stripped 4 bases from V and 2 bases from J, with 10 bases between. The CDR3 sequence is CASSPGLSTDTQYF. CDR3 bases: TGTGCCAGCAGCCCTGGACTGTCCACAGATACGCAGTATTTT.

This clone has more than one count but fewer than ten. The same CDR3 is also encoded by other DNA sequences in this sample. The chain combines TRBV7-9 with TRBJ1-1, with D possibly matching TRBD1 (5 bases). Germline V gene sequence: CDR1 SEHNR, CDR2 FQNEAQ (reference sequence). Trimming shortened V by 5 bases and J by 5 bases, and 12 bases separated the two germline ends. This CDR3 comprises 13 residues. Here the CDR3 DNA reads TGTGCCAGCAGCCTCGGGGGGAGGACTGAAGCTTTCTTT. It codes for CASSLGGRTEAFF.

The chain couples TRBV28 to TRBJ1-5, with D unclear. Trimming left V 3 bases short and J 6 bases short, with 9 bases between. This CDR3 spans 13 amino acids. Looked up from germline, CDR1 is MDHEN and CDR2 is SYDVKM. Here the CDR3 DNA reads TGTGCCAGCAGTTTTTCGCGGGGTCAGCCCCAGCATTTT. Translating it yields CASSFSRGQPQHF.

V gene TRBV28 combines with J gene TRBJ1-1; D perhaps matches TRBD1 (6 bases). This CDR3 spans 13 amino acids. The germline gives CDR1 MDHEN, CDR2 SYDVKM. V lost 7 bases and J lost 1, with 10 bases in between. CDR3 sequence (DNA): TGTGCCAGCAAGGGGGGGAAGAACACTGAAGCTTTCTTT. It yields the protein CASKGGKNTEAFF.

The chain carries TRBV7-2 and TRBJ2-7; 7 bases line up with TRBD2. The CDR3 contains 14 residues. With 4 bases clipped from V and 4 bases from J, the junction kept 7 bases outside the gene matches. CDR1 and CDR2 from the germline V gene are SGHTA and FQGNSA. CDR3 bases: TGTGCCAGCAGCTCCCCGGGACTACCTTACGAGCAGTACTTC. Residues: CASSSPGLPYEQYF.

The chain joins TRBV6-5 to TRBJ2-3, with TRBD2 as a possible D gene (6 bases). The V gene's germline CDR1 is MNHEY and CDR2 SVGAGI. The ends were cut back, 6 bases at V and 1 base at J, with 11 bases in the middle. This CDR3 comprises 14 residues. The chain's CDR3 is CASSPGVGTDTQYF. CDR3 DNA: TGTGCCAGCAGCCCGGGAGTAGGCACAGATACGCAGTATTTT.